This TCR beta chain was captured by sequencing in a study of T cell repertoires in MIS-A myocarditis (dated 2022 in TCRdb). The QIAamp DNA FFPE kit was used to extract genomic DNA from formalin-fixed paraffin-embedded autopsy tissue. The germline V gene yields MNHEY for CDR1 and SVGEGT for CDR2. A distance of 8 bases separates the germline ends of V and J, which lose 4 bases and 2 bases respectively. The CDR3 measures 13 amino acids from cysteine to phenylalanine. Of the read, only the CDR3 DNA is kept; its 39 bases are in frame from base 1. Regarding this clone: Which antigen it targets is not known. Base qualities are not at hand, and no much larger clone is one base apart.

TCRbeta CDR3 regions were amplified by the immunoSEQ bias-controlled multiplex PCR and were subjected to high-throughput sequencing. Under the source paper's analysis protocol: The immunoSEQ vendor pipeline collapsed and filtered CDR3 sequences to measure the abundance and frequency of each unique TCRbeta CDR3. CD-HIT clustered dominant CDR3 amino acid sequences with SARS-CoV-2-specific ImmuneCODE TCRbeta sequences at a 90% global sequence identity threshold. Clones at frequencies from 0.1 to 1 were categorized as hyperexpanded, and clones at frequencies from 0.01 to 0.1 were categorized as large. The CDR3 amino acid sequences and the V and J gene assignments of the dominant clones were confirmed with MiXCR. The R stringdist package was used to calculate Levenshtein distances between the patient clonotypes and the ImmuneCODE hits. TCRdb stores this immuneACCESS table with in-frame sequences only. Part of the clones is absent; in the studies checked, under half of the shortfall reflects unresolved V genes, and no reason is known for the rest. V and J calls and clone size are copied from that table; D and trimming were computed from the DNA. Across this sample there are 9,500 to 12,000 clones, with approximately 90% seen only once. The ten most abundant clones make up 2% to 2.5% of the sample.

The chain employs TRBV6-2 or TRBV6-3 and TRBJ1-2, with the identity of the D gene unclear. This receptor was taken from a man aged 18 to 35 with fulminant myocarditis from multisystem inflammatory syndrome in adults (MIS-A) after COVID-19. The sequenced sample consisted of thoracic lymph node tissue obtained at autopsy. CDR3 region: CASSWSLNYGYTF. The sequence in DNA is TGTGCCAGCAGTTGGAGCTTAAACTATGGCTACACCTTC.